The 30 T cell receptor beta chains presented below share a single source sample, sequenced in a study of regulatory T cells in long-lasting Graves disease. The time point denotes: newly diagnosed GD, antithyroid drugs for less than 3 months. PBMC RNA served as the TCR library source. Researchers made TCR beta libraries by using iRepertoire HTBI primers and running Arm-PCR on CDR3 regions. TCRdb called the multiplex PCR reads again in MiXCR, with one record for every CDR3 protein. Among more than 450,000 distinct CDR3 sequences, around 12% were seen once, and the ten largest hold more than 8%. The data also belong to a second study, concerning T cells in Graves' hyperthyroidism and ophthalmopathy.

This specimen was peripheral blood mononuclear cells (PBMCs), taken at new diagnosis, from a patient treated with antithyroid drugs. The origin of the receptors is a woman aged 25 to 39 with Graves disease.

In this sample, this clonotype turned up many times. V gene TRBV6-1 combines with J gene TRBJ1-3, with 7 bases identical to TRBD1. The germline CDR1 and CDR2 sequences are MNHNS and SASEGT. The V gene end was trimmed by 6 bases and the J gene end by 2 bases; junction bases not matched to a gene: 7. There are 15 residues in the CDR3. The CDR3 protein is CASRTPGQTGNTIYF. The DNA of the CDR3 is TGTGCCAGCAGAACCCCGGGACAGACTGGAAACACCATATATTTT.

The CDR3 nucleotides read TGTGCCAGCAGCCAAGATCGGGCGGCGCTCGATGAGCAGTTCTTC. Translated: CASSQDRAALDEQFF. The genes are TRBV3-1 and TRBJ2-1; unclear D gene. Trimming removed 0 bases at V and 8 bases at J, with 14 bases between. The CDR3 contains 15 residues. The germline gives CDR1 LGHDT, CDR2 YNNKEL (reference sequence).

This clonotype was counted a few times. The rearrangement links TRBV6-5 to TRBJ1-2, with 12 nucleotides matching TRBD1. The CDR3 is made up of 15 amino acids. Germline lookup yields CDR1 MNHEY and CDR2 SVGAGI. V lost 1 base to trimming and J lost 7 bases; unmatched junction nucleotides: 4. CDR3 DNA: TGTGCCAGCAGTTACTGGGGACAGGGGGCGCGTGGCTACACCTTC. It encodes CASSYWGQGARGYTF.

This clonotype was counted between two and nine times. CDR3 region: CASSQPGAPRGPDEQFF. CDR3 nucleotide sequence: TGTGCCAGCAGCCAACCGGGGGCCCCAAGGGGGCCTGATGAGCAGTTCTTC. This chain connects TRBV3-1 to TRBJ2-1, with D possibly matching TRBD1 (7 bases). Trimming shortened V by 2 bases and J by 8 bases, and 22 bases separated the two germline ends. Looked up from germline, CDR1 is LGHDT and CDR2 is YNNKEL (reference sequence). This CDR3 is 17 amino acids long.

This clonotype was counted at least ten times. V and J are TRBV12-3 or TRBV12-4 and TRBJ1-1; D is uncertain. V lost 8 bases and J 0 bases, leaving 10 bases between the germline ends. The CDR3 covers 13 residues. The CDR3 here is CASGPPMNTEAFF. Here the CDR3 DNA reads TGTGCCAGCGGGCCTCCGATGAACACTGAAGCTTTCTTT.

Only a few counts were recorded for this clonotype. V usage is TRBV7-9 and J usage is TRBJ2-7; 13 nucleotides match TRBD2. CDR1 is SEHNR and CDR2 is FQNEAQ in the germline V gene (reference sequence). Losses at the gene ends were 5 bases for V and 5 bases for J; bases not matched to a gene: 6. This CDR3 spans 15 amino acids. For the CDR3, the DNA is TGTGCCAGCAGCGTGCCGGGACTAGCGGGAAACGAGCAGTACTTC. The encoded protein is CASSVPGLAGNEQYF. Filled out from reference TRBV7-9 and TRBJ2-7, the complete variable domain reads DTGVSQNPRHKITKRGQNVTFRCDPISEHNRLYWYRQTLGQGPEFLTYFQNEAQLEKSRLLSDRFSAERPKGSFSTLEIQRTEQGDSAMYLCASSVPGLAGNEQYFGPGTRLTVT.

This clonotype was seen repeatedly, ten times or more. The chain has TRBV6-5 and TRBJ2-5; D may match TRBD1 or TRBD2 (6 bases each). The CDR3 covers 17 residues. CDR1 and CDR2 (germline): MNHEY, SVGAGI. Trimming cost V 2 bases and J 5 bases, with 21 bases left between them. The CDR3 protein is CASSYPRGEEALETQYF. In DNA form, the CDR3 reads TGTGCCAGCAGTTACCCTAGGGGGGAGGAAGCGTTGGAGACCCAGTACTTC.

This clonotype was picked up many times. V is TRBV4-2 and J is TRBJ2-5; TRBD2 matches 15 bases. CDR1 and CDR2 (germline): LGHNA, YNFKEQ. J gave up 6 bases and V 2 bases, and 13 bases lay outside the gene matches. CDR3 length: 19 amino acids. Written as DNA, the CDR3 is TGTGCCAGCAGCCAACAGCTGAGGACTAGCGGGAGGGCCGAAAAGACCCAGTACTTC. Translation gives CASSQQLRTSGRAEKTQYF.

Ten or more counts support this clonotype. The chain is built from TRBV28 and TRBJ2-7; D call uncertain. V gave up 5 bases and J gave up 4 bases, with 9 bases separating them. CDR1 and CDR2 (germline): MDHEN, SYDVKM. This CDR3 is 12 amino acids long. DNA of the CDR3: TGTGCCAGCAGTCCCCAACTGTACGAGCAGTACTTC. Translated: CASSPQLYEQYF.

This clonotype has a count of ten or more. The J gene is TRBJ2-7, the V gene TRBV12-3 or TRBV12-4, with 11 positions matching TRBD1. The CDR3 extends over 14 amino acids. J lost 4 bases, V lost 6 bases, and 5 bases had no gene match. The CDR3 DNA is TGTGCCAGCAGCGGCGGACAGGGGGCATACGAGCAGTACTTC. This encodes CASSGGQGAYEQYF.

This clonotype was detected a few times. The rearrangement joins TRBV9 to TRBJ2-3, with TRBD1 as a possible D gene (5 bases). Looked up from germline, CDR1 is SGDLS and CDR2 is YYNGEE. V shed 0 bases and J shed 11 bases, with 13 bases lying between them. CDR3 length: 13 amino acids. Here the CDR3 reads CASSVGRGGRQYF. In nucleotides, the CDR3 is TGTGCCAGCAGCGTAGGAAGGGGTGGTAGGCAGTATTTT.

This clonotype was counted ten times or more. This chain's CDR3 is CASSGSRQQINEQFF. CDR3 DNA sequence: TGTGCCAGCAGTGGGAGTAGACAGCAAATCAATGAGCAGTTCTTC. The chain carries TRBV2 and TRBJ2-1; D might be TRBD1 (5 bases). The germline CDR1 and CDR2 sequences are SNHLY and FYNNEI. The CDR3 is 15 amino acids. The V end was cut by 4 bases, the J end by 6 bases, with 16 bases between. Full variable domain (remainder filled in from reference TRBV2 and TRBJ2-1): EPEVTQTPSHQVTQMGQEVILRCVPISNHLYFYWYRQILGQKVEFLVSFYNNEISEKSEIFDDQFSVERPDGSNFTLKIRSTKLEDSAMYFCASSGSRQQINEQFFGPGTRLTVL.

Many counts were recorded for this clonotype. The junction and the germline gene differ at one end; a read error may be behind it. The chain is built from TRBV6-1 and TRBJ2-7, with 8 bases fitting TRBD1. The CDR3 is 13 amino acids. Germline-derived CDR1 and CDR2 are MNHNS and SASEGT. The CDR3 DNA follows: TGCGCCAGCAGCGATGGACAGGGCTACGAGCAGTACTTC. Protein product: CASSDGQGYEQYF.

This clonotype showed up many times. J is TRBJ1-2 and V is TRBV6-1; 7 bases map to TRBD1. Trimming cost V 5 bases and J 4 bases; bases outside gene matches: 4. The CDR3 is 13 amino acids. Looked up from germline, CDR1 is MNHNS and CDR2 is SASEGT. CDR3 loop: CASSNTGVYGYTF. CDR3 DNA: TGTGCCAGCAGTAACACAGGGGTCTATGGCTACACCTTC.

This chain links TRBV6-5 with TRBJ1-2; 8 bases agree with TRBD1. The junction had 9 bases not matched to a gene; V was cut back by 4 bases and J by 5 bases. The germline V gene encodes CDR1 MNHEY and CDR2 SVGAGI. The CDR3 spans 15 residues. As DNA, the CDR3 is TGTGCCAGCAGTTCAGGGGGCCCCACTCTATATGGCTACACCTTC. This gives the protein CASSSGGPTLYGYTF.

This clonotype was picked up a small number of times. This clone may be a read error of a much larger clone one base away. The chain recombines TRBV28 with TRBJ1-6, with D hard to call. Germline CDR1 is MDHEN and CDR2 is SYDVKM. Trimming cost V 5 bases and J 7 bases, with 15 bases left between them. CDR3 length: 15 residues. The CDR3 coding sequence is TGTGCCAGCAGTCTCAGGCCTTTAAGGAATTCACCCCTCCACTTT. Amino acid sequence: CASSLRPLRNSPLHF. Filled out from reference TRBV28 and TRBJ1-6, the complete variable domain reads DVKVTQSSRYLVKRTGEKVFLECVQDMDHENMFWYRQDPGLGLRLIYFSYDVKMKEKGDIPEGYSVSREKKERFSLILESASTNQTSMYLCASSLRPLRNSPLHFGNGTRLTVT.

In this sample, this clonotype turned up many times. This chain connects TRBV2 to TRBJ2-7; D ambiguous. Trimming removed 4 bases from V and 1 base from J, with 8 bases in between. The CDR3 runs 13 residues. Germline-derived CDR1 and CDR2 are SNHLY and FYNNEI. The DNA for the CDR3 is TGTGCCAGCAGTGTCGGGCAGTCCTACGAGCAGTACTTC. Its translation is CASSVGQSYEQYF.

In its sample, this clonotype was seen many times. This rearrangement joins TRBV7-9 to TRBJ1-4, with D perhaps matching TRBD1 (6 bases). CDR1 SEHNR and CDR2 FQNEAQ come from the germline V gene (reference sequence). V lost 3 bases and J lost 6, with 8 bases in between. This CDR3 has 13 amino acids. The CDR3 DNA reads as TGTGCCAGCAGCTTCGCAGGGGATGAAAAACTGTTTTTT. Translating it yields CASSFAGDEKLFF.

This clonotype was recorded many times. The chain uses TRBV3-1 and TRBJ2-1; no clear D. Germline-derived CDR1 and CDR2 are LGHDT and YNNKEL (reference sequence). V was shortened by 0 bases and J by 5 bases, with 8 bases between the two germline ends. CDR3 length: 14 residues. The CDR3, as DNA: TGTGCCAGCAGCCAAGAGCGTTCAGACAATGAGCAGTTCTTC. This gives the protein CASSQERSDNEQFF.

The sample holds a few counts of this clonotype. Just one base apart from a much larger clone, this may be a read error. The CDR3 here is CASSPPALQWEYTDTQYF. The CDR3 bases are TGTGCCAGCAGTCCCCCCGCCCTTCAGTGGGAGTACACAGATACGCAGTATTTT. The rearrangement joins TRBV12-3 or TRBV12-4 to TRBJ2-3; perhaps TRBD2 as D (5 bases). The CDR3 is 18 amino acids. The germline V and J ends were trimmed by 5 bases and 2 bases, with 23 bases remaining between them.

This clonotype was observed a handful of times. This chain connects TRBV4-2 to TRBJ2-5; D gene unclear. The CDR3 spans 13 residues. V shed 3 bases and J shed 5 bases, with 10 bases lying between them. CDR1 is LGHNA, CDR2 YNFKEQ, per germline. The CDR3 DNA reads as TGTGCCAGCAGCCACGATGACGAGGAGACCCAGTACTTC. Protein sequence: CASSHDDEETQYF.

The CDR3 is CASSQGGTLKTQYF. The CDR3, as DNA: TGTGCCAGCAGCCAAGGCGGGACGTTAAAGACCCAGTACTTC. The genes are TRBV11-2 and TRBJ2-5, with D maybe TRBD2 (6 bases). V dropped 5 bases and J dropped 6 bases, with 16 bases sitting between them. This CDR3 comprises 14 residues. From germline, CDR1 is SGHAT and CDR2 FQNNGV. Variable domain in full (rest from reference TRBV11-2 and TRBJ2-5): EAGVAQSPRYKIIEKRQSVAFWCNPISGHATLYWYQQILGQGPKLLIQFQNNGVVDDSQLPKDRFSAERLKGVDSTLKIQPAKLEDSAVYLCASSQGGTLKTQYFGPGTRLLVL.

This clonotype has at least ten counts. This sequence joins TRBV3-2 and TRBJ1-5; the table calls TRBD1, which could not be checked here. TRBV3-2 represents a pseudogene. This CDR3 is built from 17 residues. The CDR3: CASSPGQPEYSNQPQHF. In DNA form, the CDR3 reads TGTGCCAGCAGCCCGGGACAGCCCGAATATAGCAATCAGCCCCAGCATTTT.

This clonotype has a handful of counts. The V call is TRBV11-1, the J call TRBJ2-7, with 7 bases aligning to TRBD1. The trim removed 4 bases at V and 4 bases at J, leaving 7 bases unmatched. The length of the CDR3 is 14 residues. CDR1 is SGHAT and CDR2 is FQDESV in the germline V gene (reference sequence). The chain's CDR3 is CASSSLDRPYEQYF. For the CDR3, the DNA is TGTGCCAGCAGCTCGCTGGACAGGCCTTACGAGCAGTACTTC.

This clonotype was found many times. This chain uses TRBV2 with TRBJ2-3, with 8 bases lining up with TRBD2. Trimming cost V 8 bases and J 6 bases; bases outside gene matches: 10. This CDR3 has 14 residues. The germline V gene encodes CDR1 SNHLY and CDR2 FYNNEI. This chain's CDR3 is CASGPGTRRDTQYF. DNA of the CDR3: TGTGCCAGCGGACCCGGGACTAGGAGGGATACGCAGTATTTT.

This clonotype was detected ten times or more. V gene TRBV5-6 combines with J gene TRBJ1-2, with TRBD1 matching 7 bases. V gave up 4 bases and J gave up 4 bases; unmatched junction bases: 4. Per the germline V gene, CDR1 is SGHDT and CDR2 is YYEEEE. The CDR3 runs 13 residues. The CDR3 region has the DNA TGTGCCAGCAGCCAGGGACAGATCTATGGCTACACCTTC. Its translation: CASSQGQIYGYTF.

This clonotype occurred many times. CDR3: CAWSKQGTRYNEQFF. Written as DNA, the CDR3 is TGTGCCTGGAGTAAACAGGGGACCAGGTACAATGAGCAGTTCTTC. V and J are TRBV30 and TRBJ2-1; 7 nucleotides match TRBD1. Per germline, CDR1 GTSNPN and CDR2 SVGIG (reference sequence). The CDR3 is made up of 15 amino acids. The J segment lost 4 bases and the V segment lost 2 bases, leaving 8 bases of the junction unmatched.

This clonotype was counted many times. The CDR3 here is CASSLTDSYYEQYF. The CDR3, as DNA: TGTGCCAGCAGCTTAACGGACAGTTACTACGAGCAGTACTTC. The chain uses TRBV13 and TRBJ2-7, with a possible D match to TRBD1 (6 bases). CDR1 and CDR2 (germline): PRHDT, FYEKMQ (reference sequence). The CDR3 spans 14 residues. Trimming pared 2 bases from V and 3 bases from J, leaving 11 bases between.

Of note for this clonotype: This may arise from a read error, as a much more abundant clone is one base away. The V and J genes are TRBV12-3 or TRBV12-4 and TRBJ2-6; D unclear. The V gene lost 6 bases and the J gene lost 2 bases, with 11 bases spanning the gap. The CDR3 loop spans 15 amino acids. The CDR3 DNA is TGTGCCAGCAGACCTGGCAGGACTGGGGCCAACGTCCTGACTTTC. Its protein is CASRPGRTGANVLTF.

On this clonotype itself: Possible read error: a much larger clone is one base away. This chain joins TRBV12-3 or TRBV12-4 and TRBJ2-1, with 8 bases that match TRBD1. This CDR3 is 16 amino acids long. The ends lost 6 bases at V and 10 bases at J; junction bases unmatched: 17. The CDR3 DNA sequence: TGTGCCAGCAGCACCTTATGGACAGGGAGCTCCTACGAGCAGTTCTTC. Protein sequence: CASSTLWTGSSYEQFF.